Detailed here is one T cell receptor (beta chain). Its recognized antigen is unknown. Per-nucleotide qualities are absent, and no much larger clonotype sits a single base away. This sample is drawn from a study of blood T cell repertoires in COVID-19 (dated by TCRdb to the early 2020s). A note on the overall study: Samples from collaborators originated in the United States, Italy and Spain and spanned both the acute and convalescent phases of COVID-19. The prospective study material was composed of cDNA or gDNA derived from T cells, B-cell-depleted T cells, or PBMCs. Deeply sampled blood TCRbeta repertoires from subjects exposed to, actively infected with, or recovered from COVID-19 were included in the dataset. A freely available public database, intended as a resource for researchers studying the immune response to SARS-CoV-2, is where the repertoires were released. Samples came from the ongoing ImmuneRACE study (first 160 participants) plus 1,254 subjects from 6 global collaborators. The sample metadata nearly always contained a de-identified subject ID, COVID-19 status, age in years and sex. Where available, HLA class I and class II types were taken from metadata supplied by the sample provider and were not determined by assay-based typing.

In Seattle, one collaborating source enrolled patients while the infection was active and tracked those patients longitudinally over the course of disease. Collaborating institutions collected whole blood in K2EDTA tubes following their own protocols. For TCRbeta analysis, collaborators shipped samples as frozen whole blood, isolated PBMCs, or DNA extracted from either of those sample types. There are 16 amino acids in the CDR3, from cysteine to phenylalanine inclusive. Solely the CDR3 DNA is kept, with 48 bases framed from the first base. CDR1 and CDR2 are drawn from the germline V gene: SGHAT, FQNNGV. Trimming costs V 4 bases and J 5 bases, and their ends lie 17 bases apart. Overall results and qualifications from the work: Clinical and demographic metadata were provided uncurated, with the amount varying by source and participant.

TCRbeta CDR3 regions were amplified from genomic DNA by means of the immunoSEQ Assay, a bias-controlled multiplex PCR. Regarding the original processing steps: Nucleated cell counts per sample were estimated from amplification of reference gene primers within the assay. Sequence reads were collapsed and filtered to measure the absolute abundance of every unique TCRbeta CDR3 rearrangement. For each sample, productive Simpson clonality was calculated as the square root of Simpson's diversity index over productive rearrangements. As stored in TCRdb, this immuneACCESS dataset retains in-frame rearrangements with V and J assigned. A fraction of the clones does not appear; measured against another copy, unresolved V genes explain less than half of the discrepancy, and the remainder lacks a known reason. V and J calls and clone size come straight from that table; D and trimming were deduced from the DNA. Across this sample there are some 160,000 clones, with around 87% seen only once. 9% to 12% of the sample is taken by the ten largest.

Sequenced input: peripheral blood. The V and J genes are TRBV11-2 and TRBJ2-2; TRBD2 is a weak D gene call, 8 bases matching. The clonotype was recovered from a woman aged 70-85 years with COVID-19, enrolled during active disease. CDR3 region: CASSSLSGTDTGELFF. The DNA sequence is given as TGTGCCAGCAGCTCGCTTAGCGGGACAGATACCGGGGAGCTGTTTTTT.